This TCR beta chain is from a study of T cells after somatic rescue of genetic block. Assay: immunoSEQ multiplex PCR; the TCRdb copy retains only in-frame clones and omits some. The data hold more than 13,000 clones, with approximately 70% observed a single time. This CDR3 has 15 residues. The V and J ends lost 2 bases and 7 bases, in that order; junction bases with no gene match: 4. CDR1 and CDR2 from the germline V gene are SGHTA and FQGNSA. The J gene is TRBJ2-3, the V gene TRBV7-2; TRBD1 agrees at 12 bases. Material: peripheral blood mononuclear cells (PBMCs). The clonotype originates from a boy aged 5-17 years. The CDR3 is CASSLLGTGGYTQYF. The CDR3 DNA follows: TGTGCCAGCAGCTTATTGGGGACAGGGGGCTATACGCAGTATTTT.